This T cell receptor (beta chain) was recorded in a study of blood T cell repertoires in COVID-19. The germline CDR1 and CDR2 sequences are SGHNT and YYREEE (reference sequence). Trimming took off 9 bases at V and 7 bases at J, with 22 bases between the two ends. This CDR3 is 14 amino acids long. The table came from immunoSEQ multiplex PCR; TCRdb's copy has only in-frame clones and leaves some out. In the table there are about 300,000 clones, about 85% of which are singletons. Participant age was about 18 to 89 years, and participants resided in about two dozen US areas. The recovered donors of Cohort 3 showed two negative PCRs, clearance, or symptom resolution.

The sequence derives from a woman in her fifties or sixties who had recovered from COVID-19. V usage is TRBV5-4 and J usage is TRBJ1-2; a weak D match, TRBD1 (6 bases). Specimen: PBMCs or T cells enriched from blood (not recorded which). CDR3 region: CANHPPTGQGGYTF. The CDR3 DNA follows: TGTGCCAACCACCCCCCCACAGGGCAAGGTGGCTACACCTTC.